The clone carrying this T cell receptor (beta chain) was observed many times. Its target is unknown. This sample is drawn from a study of CD8 T cells in ankylosing spondylitis. Quantitative 5'-RACE with molecular barcodes generated TCR beta libraries. TCRdb used MiXCR to reprocess the 5' RACE reads, holding one entry per CDR3 protein. The sample includes approximately 100,000 distinct CDR3 sequences, about 8.6% of them seen just once. Findings and limits, study-wide: As reported, disease-linked clones showed significant enrichment in matched ankylosing spondylitis synovial fluid.

The CDR3 is 15 amino acids. Deletions cut 1 base from V and 1 base from J, with 11 bases between. From germline, CDR1 is SGHRS and CDR2 YFSETQ. The chain uses TRBV5-1 and TRBJ1-1; maybe TRBD1 (5 bases). Material for sequencing was blood, either unsorted or a sorted T cell fraction (not recorded which). The clonotype was recovered from a male donor with ankylosing spondylitis or in good health (not recorded which). The CDR3, as DNA: TGCGCCAGCAGCTTGTTTCCGGGACCGAACACTGAAGCTTTCTTT. This gives the protein CASSLFPGPNTEAFF. Looking up the rest from reference TRBV5-1 and TRBJ1-1 gives the full variable domain: KAGVTQTPRYLIKTRGQQVTLSCSPISGHRSVSWYQQTPGQGLQFLFEYFSETQRNKGNFPGRFSGRQFSNSRSEMNVSTLELGDSALYLCASSLFPGPNTEAFFGQGTRLTVV.